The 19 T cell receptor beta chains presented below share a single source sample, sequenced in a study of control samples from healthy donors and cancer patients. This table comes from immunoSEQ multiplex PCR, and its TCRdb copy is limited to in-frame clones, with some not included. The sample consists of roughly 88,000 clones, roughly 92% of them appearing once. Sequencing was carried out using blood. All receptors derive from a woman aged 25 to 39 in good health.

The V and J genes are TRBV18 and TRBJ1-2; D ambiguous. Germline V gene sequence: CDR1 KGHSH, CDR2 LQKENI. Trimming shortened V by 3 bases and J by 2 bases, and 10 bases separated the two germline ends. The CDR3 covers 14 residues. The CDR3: CASSPSGRNYGYTF. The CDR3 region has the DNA TGTGCCAGCTCACCGTCGGGGAGAAACTATGGCTACACCTTC. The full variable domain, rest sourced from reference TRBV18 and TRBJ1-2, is NAGVMQNPRHLVRRRGQEARLRCSPMKGHSHVYWYRQLPEEGLKFMVYLQKENIIDESGMPKERFSAEFPKEGPSILRIQQVVRGDSAAYFCASSPSGRNYGYTFGSGTRLTVV.

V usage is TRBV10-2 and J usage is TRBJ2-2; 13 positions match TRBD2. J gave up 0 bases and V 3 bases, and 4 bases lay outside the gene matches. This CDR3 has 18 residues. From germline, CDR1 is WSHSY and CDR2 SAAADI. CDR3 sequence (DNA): TGCGCCAGCAGTGATCGACTAGCGGGGGGAGCGAACACCGGGGAGCTGTTTTTT. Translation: CASSDRLAGGANTGELFF.

The CDR3 spells CASSIVGQGAKGYTF. The CDR3 DNA reads TGTGCCAGTAGTATAGTAGGCCAGGGGGCGAAGGGCTACACCTTC. J is TRBJ1-2 and V is TRBV19; TRBD1 agrees at 8 bases. The germline V gene has CDR1 LNHDA and CDR2 SQIVND (reference sequence). The CDR3 has 15 residues. J gave up 8 bases and V 1 base, and 9 bases lay outside the gene matches. Full variable domain (outside the CDR3, taken from reference TRBV19 and TRBJ1-2): DGGITQSPKYLFRKEGQNVTLSCEQNLNHDAMYWYRQDPGQGLRLIYYSQIVNDFQKGDIAEGYSVSREKKESFPLTVTSAQKNPTAFYLCASSIVGQGAKGYTFGSGTRLTVV.

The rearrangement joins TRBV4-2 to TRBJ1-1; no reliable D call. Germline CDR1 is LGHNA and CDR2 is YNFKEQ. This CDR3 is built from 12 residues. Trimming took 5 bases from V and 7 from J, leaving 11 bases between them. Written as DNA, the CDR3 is TGTGCCAGCAGCTCGAGGGCCATTGAAGCTTTCTTT. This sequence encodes CASSSRAIEAFF.

CDR3 nucleotide sequence: TGTGCCAGCAGCCGCGAACTCGATCAGCCCCAGCATTTT. It translates to CASSRELDQPQHF. The chain recombines TRBV6-4 with TRBJ1-5; D is uncertain. V shed 6 bases and J shed 5 bases, with 11 bases lying between them. This CDR3 is 13 amino acids long. Looked up from germline, CDR1 is MRHNA and CDR2 is SNTAGT.

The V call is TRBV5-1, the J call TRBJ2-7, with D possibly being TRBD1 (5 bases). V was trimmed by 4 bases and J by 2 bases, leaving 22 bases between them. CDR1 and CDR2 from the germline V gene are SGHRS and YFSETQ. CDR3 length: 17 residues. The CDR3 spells CASSQNVQATPAYEQYF. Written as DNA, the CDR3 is TGCGCCAGCAGCCAAAACGTACAGGCCACCCCGGCCTACGAGCAGTACTTC. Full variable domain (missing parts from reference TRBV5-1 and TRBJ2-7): KAGVTQTPRYLIKTRGQQVTLSCSPISGHRSVSWYQQTPGQGLQFLFEYFSETQRNKGNFPGRFSGRQFSNSRSEMNVSTLELGDSALYLCASSQNVQATPAYEQYFGPGTRLTVT.

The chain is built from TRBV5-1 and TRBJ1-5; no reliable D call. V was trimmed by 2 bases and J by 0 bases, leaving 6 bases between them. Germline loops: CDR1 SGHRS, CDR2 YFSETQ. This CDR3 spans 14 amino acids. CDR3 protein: CASSLSDSNQPQHF. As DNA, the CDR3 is TGCGCCAGCAGCTTAAGCGATAGCAATCAGCCCCAGCATTTT. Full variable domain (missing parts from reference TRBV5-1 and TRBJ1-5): KAGVTQTPRYLIKTRGQQVTLSCSPISGHRSVSWYQQTPGQGLQFLFEYFSETQRNKGNFPGRFSGRQFSNSRSEMNVSTLELGDSALYLCASSLSDSNQPQHFGDGTRLSIL.

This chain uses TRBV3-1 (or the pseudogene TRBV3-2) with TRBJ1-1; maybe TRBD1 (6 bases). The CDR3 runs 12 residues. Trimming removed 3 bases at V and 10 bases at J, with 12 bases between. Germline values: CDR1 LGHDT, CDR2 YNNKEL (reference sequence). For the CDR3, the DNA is TGTGCCAGCAGCCAGGGAGGGGGGAGAGCTTTCTTT. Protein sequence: CASSQGGGRAFF.

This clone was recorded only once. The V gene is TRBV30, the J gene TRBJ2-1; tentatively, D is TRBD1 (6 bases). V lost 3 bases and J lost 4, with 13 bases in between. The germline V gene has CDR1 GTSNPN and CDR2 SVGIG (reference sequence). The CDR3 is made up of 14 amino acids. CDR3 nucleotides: TGTGCCTGGAGCTCATGGGACACTTACAATGAGCAGTTCTTC. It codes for CAWSSWDTYNEQFF.

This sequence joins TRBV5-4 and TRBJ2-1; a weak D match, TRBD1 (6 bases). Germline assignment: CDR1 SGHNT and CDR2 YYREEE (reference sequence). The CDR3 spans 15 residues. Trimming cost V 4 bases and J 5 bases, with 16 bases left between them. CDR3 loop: CASSLPRGNNNEQFF. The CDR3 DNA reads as TGTGCCAGCAGCCTGCCGAGGGGGAATAACAATGAGCAGTTCTTC.

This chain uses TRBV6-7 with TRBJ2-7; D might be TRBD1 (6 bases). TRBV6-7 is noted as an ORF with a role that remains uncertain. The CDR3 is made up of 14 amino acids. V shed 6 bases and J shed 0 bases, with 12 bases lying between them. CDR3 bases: TGTGCCAGCAGGATTACAGGGCCCTCCTACGAGCAGTACTTC. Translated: CASRITGPSYEQYF.

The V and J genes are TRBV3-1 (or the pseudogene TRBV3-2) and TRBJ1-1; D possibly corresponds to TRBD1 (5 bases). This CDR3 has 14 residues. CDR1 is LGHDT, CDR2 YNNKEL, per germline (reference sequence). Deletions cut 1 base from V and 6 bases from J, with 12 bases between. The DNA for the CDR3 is TGTGCCAGCAGCCAAGGGGGCGGAGGGGCTGAAGCTTTCTTT. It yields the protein CASSQGGGGAEAFF.

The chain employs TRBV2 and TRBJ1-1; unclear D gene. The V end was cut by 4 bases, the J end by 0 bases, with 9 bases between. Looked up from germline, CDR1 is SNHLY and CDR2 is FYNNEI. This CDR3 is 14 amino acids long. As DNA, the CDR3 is TGTGCCAGCAGTGTTTCGGGAATGAACACTGAAGCTTTCTTT. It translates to CASSVSGMNTEAFF.

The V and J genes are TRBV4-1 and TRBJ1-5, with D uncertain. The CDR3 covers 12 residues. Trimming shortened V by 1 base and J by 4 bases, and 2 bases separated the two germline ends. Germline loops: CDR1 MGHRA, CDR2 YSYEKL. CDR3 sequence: CASSQGNQPQHF. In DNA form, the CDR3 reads TGCGCCAGCAGCCAAGGGAATCAGCCCCAGCATTTT.

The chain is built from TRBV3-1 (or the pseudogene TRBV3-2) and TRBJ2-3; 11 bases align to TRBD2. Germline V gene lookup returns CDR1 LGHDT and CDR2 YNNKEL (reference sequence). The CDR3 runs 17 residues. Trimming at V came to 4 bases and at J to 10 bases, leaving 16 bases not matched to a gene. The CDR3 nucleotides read TGTGCCAGCAGCCCCCTGTTCAGTCTAGCGGGGGGTGATGCGCAGTATTTT. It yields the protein CASSPLFSLAGGDAQYF.

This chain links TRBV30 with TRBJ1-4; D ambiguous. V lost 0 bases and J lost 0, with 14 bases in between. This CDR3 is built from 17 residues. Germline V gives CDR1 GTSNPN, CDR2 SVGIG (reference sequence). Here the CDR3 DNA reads TGTGCCTGGAGTGTACCCCTCCCGGGCGCAACTAATGAAAAACTGTTTTTT. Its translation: CAWSVPLPGATNEKLFF.

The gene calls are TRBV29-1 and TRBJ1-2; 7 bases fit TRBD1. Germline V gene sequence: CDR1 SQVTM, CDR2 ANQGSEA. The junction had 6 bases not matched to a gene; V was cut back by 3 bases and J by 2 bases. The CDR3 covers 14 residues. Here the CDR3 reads CSVDTRGGNYGYTF. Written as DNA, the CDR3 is TGCAGCGTTGACACCAGGGGGGGGAACTATGGCTACACCTTC.

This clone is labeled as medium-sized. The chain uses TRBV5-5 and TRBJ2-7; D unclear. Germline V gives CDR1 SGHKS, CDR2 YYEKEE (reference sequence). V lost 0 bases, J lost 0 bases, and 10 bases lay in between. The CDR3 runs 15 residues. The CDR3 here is CASSLAGASSYEQYF. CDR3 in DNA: TGTGCCAGCAGCTTGGCAGGAGCCTCCTCCTACGAGCAGTACTTC.

The CDR3 coding sequence is TGTGCCAGTAGTATTGTGGCTCAAGATAGCAATCAGCCCCAGCATTTT. Translation: CASSIVAQDSNQPQHF. V usage is TRBV19 and J usage is TRBJ1-5; D unresolved. Germline V gene sequence: CDR1 LNHDA, CDR2 SQIVND (reference sequence). The CDR3 spans 16 residues. V was trimmed by 3 bases and J by 0 bases, leaving 12 bases between them.